The 20 T cell receptor beta chains given below trace back to one sample, sequenced in a study of blood T cell repertoires in COVID-19. TCRdb's table, derived via immunoSEQ multiplex PCR, lists solely in-frame clones and lacks some. This sample has 270,000 or so clones, with 70% to 90% found just once. The specimen sequenced was PBMCs or T cells enriched from blood (not recorded which). The receptors shown here come from a woman aged 40 to 50 with acute COVID-19.

J is TRBJ2-7 and V is TRBV4-1, with 7 positions matching TRBD1. This CDR3 spans 13 amino acids. With 4 bases clipped from V and 6 bases from J, the junction kept 6 bases outside the gene matches. The V gene's germline CDR1 is MGHRA and CDR2 YSYEKL. CDR3 residues: CASSPRDSREQYF. CDR3 DNA: TGCGCCAGCAGCCCCAGGGACAGTCGCGAGCAGTACTTC.

The J gene is TRBJ1-2, the V gene TRBV28, with a weak D call TRBD1 (5 bases). Deletions cut 0 bases from V and 2 bases from J, with 10 bases between. The length of the CDR3 is 15 residues. Germline CDR1 and CDR2: MDHEN and SYDVKM. DNA of the CDR3: TGTGCCAGCAGTTTATGGGACACCATGAACTATGGCTACACCTTC. Protein sequence: CASSLWDTMNYGYTF.

The chain has TRBV11-2 and TRBJ2-7, with D perhaps TRBD1 (5 bases). Germline V gene sequence: CDR1 SGHAT, CDR2 FQNNGV. With 2 bases removed from V and 12 bases from J, the gap between germline ends came to 11 bases. The CDR3 contains 11 residues. The CDR3 protein is CASSLWGHLYV. The CDR3, as DNA: TGTGCCAGCAGCTTATGGGGCCATTTGTACGTC.

V gene TRBV19 combines with J gene TRBJ2-3; D perhaps matches TRBD1 (5 bases). The V end was cut by 6 bases, the J end by 1 base, with 17 bases between. The germline V gene has CDR1 LNHDA and CDR2 SQIVND (reference sequence). This CDR3 has 16 amino acids. The CDR3 here is CASSPWGAARTDTQYF. The DNA for the CDR3 is TGTGCCAGTAGCCCCTGGGGCGCCGCACGCACAGATACGCAGTATTTT.

The J gene is TRBJ2-7, the V gene TRBV28; 9 bases map to TRBD1. Trimming cost V 5 bases and J 4 bases; bases outside gene matches: 6. CDR1 is MDHEN and CDR2 is SYDVKM in the germline V gene. CDR3 length equals 14 residues. The CDR3 loop is CASSGGTGQYEQYF. In nucleotides, the CDR3 is TGTGCCAGCAGTGGTGGGACAGGGCAGTACGAGCAGTACTTC. Combining the CDR3 with reference TRBV28 and TRBJ2-7 gives the whole variable domain DVKVTQSSRYLVKRTGEKVFLECVQDMDHENMFWYRQDPGLGLRLIYFSYDVKMKEKGDIPEGYSVSREKKERFSLILESASTNQTSMYLCASSGGTGQYEQYFGPGTRLTVT.

V and J are TRBV19 and TRBJ2-7, with 8 bases that match TRBD2. The CDR3 has 15 residues. V shed 9 bases, J shed 5 bases, and the junction held 15 bases outside the gene matches. CDR1 and CDR2 from the germline V gene are LNHDA and SQIVND (reference sequence). CDR3 nucleotides: TGTGCCAGCTCCGGCCGAGGACGGGAGGGGGACGAGCAGTACTTC. Translated, it gives CASSGRGREGDEQYF. The variable domain in full, completed from reference TRBV19 and TRBJ2-7, reads DGGITQSPKYLFRKEGQNVTLSCEQNLNHDAMYWYRQDPGQGLRLIYYSQIVNDFQKGDIAEGYSVSREKKESFPLTVTSAQKNPTAFYLCASSGRGREGDEQYFGPGTRLTVT.

The chain recombines TRBV9 with TRBJ2-2, with D maybe TRBD1 (6 bases). With 3 bases removed from V and 7 bases from J, the gap between germline ends came to 22 bases. In germline, CDR1 is SGDLS, CDR2 YYNGEE. CDR3 length: 17 residues. Written as DNA, the CDR3 is TGTGCCAGCAGCGCCCTGGGGGCCCCCGCGATCGGCGGGGAGCTGTTTTTT. Its translation is CASSALGAPAIGGELFF.

The chain joins TRBV7-3 to TRBJ2-3, with TRBD2 matching 7 bases. From germline, CDR1 is SGHTA and CDR2 FQGTGA. The junction had 4 bases not matched to a gene; V was cut back by 5 bases and J by 2 bases. The CDR3 covers 14 residues. The CDR3 loop is CASSLRDYTDTQYF. The CDR3 coding sequence is TGTGCCAGCAGCCTCCGGGACTACACAGATACGCAGTATTTT.

This clone was counted between two and nine times. The chain joins TRBV5-6 to TRBJ1-1, with TRBD1 matching over 8 bases. CDR1 SGHDT and CDR2 YYEEEE come from the germline V gene. V shed 5 bases and J 5 bases; nucleotides not matched to a gene: 11. The CDR3 sequence is 15 residues long. CDR3 region: CASRFQGAARTEAFF. In DNA, the CDR3 is TGTGCCAGCAGGTTCCAGGGGGCAGCGAGAACTGAAGCTTTCTTT. Filled out from reference TRBV5-6 and TRBJ1-1, the complete variable domain reads DAGVTQSPTHLIKTRGQQVTLRCSPKSGHDTVSWYQQALGQGPQFIFQYYEEEERQRGNFPDRFSGHQFPNYSSELNVNALLLGDSALYLCASRFQGAARTEAFFGQGTRLTVV.

The V call is TRBV11-2, the J call TRBJ2-2; D not resolved. Germline CDR1 SGHAT, CDR2 FQNNGV. This CDR3 comprises 14 residues. Trimming pared 4 bases from V and 5 bases from J, leaving 11 bases between. CDR3 nucleotides: TGTGCCAGCAGCTCCGACTTAGCTACCGGGGAGCTGTTTTTT. Translating it yields CASSSDLATGELFF. Supplemented by reference TRBV11-2 and TRBJ2-2, the full variable domain reads EAGVAQSPRYKIIEKRQSVAFWCNPISGHATLYWYQQILGQGPKLLIQFQNNGVVDDSQLPKDRFSAERLKGVDSTLKIQPAKLEDSAVYLCASSSDLATGELFFGEGSRLTVL.

V is TRBV7-2 and J is TRBJ2-5, with D maybe TRBD2 (6 bases). V shed 4 bases and J shed 2 bases, with 11 bases lying between them. Germline CDR1 is SGHTA and CDR2 is FQGNSA. The CDR3 loop spans 14 amino acids. This CDR3 is CASSSRDFQETQYF. CDR3 coding DNA: TGTGCCAGCAGCTCCCGGGACTTTCAAGAGACCCAGTACTTC.

The chain has TRBV10-1 and TRBJ2-7; 7 bases align to TRBD2. The CDR3 has 15 amino acids. J was trimmed by 5 bases and V by 2 bases; bases with no gene match: 9. CDR1 is WNHNN, CDR2 SYGVQD, per germline (reference sequence). CDR3 region: CASSEQAGVVDEQYF. The DNA for the CDR3 is TGCGCCAGCAGTGAGCAGGCGGGAGTGGTCGACGAGCAGTACTTC.

This clone appeared a few times. The chain uses TRBV5-1 and TRBJ2-5; TRBD2 aligns across 14 bases. The germline V gene encodes CDR1 SGHRS and CDR2 YFSETQ. The CDR3 totals 18 residues. Germline trimming cut 2 bases from V and 5 bases from J; bases unmatched to any gene: 11. The CDR3 loop is CASSFLSGTSGSWETQYF. The CDR3 region has the DNA TGCGCCAGCAGCTTCCTTTCTGGGACTAGCGGGAGCTGGGAGACCCAGTACTTC. Supplemented by reference TRBV5-1 and TRBJ2-5, the full variable domain reads KAGVTQTPRYLIKTRGQQVTLSCSPISGHRSVSWYQQTPGQGLQFLFEYFSETQRNKGNFPGRFSGRQFSNSRSEMNVSTLELGDSALYLCASSFLSGTSGSWETQYFGPGTRLLVL.

The chain couples TRBV19 to TRBJ2-7, with 15 bases identical to TRBD2. Germline V gene sequence: CDR1 LNHDA, CDR2 SQIVND (reference sequence). The V and J ends lost 6 bases and 2 bases, in that order; junction bases with no gene match: 8. The CDR3 spans 17 residues. CDR3 coding DNA: TGTGCCAGTAGCTCCGGACTAGCGGGAGGGAGAACCTACGAGCAGTACTTC. Translated, it gives CASSSGLAGGRTYEQYF.

The CDR3 sequence: CATSDGRQGVVGQYF. The CDR3 DNA sequence: TGTGCCACCAGTGATGGGAGACAGGGGGTCGTCGGGCAGTACTTC. The J gene is TRBJ2-7, the V gene TRBV24-1, with 9 bases aligning to TRBD1. Looked up from germline, CDR1 is KGHDR and CDR2 is SFDVKD. Trimming cost V 3 bases and J 9 bases; bases outside gene matches: 11. This CDR3 has 15 amino acids.

This clone has only one observation. The chain carries TRBV7-2 and TRBJ1-1; D is possibly TRBD1 (5 bases). Trimming pared 5 bases from V and 6 bases from J, leaving 16 bases between. The CDR3 sequence is 14 residues long. From germline, CDR1 is SGHTA and CDR2 FQGNSA. The CDR3 bases are TGTGCCAGCAGCGACTGGGGGGGGTGGCCTGAAGCTTTCTTT. Translated, it gives CASSDWGGWPEAFF.

The CDR3 spells CASSALLAGGGNEQFF. The CDR3 DNA reads as TGCGCCAGCAGCGCTTTACTAGCGGGAGGAGGCAATGAGCAGTTCTTC. The V call is TRBV5-1, the J call TRBJ2-1; 12 nucleotides agree with TRBD2. The CDR3 has 16 amino acids. Germline V gene sequence: CDR1 SGHRS, CDR2 YFSETQ. V was clipped by 4 bases and J by 6 bases; unmatched bases: 8.

The rearrangement links TRBV11-2 to TRBJ1-1, with TRBD1 as a possible D gene (5 bases). CDR1 is SGHAT, CDR2 FQNNGV, per germline. V was clipped by 5 bases and J by 5 bases, with 6 bases between them. The CDR3 runs 11 residues. Here the CDR3 DNA reads TGTGCCAGCAGCCCAGGGACTGAAGCTTTCTTT. This codes for CASSPGTEAFF.

This chain joins TRBV11-1 and TRBJ1-1; no firm D call. CDR1 SGHAT and CDR2 FQDESV come from the germline V gene (reference sequence). Trimming stripped 5 bases from V and 4 bases from J, with 14 bases between. This CDR3 spans 14 amino acids. DNA for the CDR3: TGTGCCAGCAGCCCTGACAACCATGGCACTGAAGCTTTCTTT. Translated, it gives CASSPDNHGTEAFF.

Only one count was recorded for this clone. This chain joins TRBV19 and TRBJ1-3; the D gene is possibly TRBD1 (5 bases). There are 13 residues in the CDR3. Germline CDR1 and CDR2: LNHDA and SQIVND (reference sequence). V lost 7 bases to trimming and J lost 3 bases, with 10 bases between them. The CDR3 sequence is CASMRGDGNTIYF. In DNA, the CDR3 is TGTGCCAGTATGCGGGGGGATGGAAACACCATATATTTT.